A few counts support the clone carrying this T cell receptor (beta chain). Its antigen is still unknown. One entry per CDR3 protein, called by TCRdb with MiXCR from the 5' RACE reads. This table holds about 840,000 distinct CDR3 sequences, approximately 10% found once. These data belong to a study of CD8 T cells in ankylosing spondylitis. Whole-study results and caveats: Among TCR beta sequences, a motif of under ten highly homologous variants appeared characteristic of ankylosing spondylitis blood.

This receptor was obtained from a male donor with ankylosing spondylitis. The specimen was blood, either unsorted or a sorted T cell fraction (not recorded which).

The CDR3, as DNA: TGTGCCAGCGCAAAGACAGGGGGAGCCTACGAGCAGTACTTC. Protein: CASAKTGGAYEQYF. J is TRBJ2-7 and V is TRBV25-1; 9 bases match TRBD1. The CDR3 covers 14 residues. The germline CDR1 and CDR2 sequences are MGHDK and SYGVNS. J lost 2 bases, V lost 8 bases, and 7 bases had no gene match.